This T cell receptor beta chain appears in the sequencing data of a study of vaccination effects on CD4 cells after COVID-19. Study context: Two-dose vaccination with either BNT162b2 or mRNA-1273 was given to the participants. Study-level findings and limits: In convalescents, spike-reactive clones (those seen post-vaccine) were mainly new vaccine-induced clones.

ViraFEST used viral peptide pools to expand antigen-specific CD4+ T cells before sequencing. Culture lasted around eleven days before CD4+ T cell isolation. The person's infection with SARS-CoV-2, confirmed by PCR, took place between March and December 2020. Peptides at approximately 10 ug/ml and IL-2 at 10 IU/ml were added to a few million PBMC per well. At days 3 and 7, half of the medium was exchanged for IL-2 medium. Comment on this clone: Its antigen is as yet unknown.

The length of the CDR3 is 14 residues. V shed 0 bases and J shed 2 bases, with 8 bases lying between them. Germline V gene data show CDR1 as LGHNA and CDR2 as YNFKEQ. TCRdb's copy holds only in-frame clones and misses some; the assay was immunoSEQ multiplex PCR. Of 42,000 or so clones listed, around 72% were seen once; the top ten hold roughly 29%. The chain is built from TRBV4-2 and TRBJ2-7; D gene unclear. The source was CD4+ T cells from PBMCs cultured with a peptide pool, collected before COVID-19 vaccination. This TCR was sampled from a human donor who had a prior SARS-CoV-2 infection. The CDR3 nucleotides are TGTGCCAGCAGCCAAGAAACGCCCCCCTACGAGCAGTACTTC. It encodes CASSQETPPYEQYF.